This T cell receptor (beta chain) is drawn from a study of cytotoxic CD8 clonotypes in ibrutinib-treated CLL. Overall study: The subjects consisted of about 10 relapsed/refractory and more than 14 treatment-naive individuals, with roughly 17 IGHV unmutated. Once treatment had gone on for a median of around 11 months, range 6 to 36, response samples were drawn. Study results and caveats: Under treatment, the uncommon public clonotypes either contracted or remained stable. Clonality (at baseline) was higher than in age-matched healthy donors and tracked circulating CD8+ T-cell counts.

This clone has a single count. Its antigen is not known. Produced via immunoSEQ multiplex PCR; TCRdb's table is partial and in-frame only. This sample has about 130,000 clones, with 75% to 90% found just once. This CDR3 is 16 amino acids long. Unmatched junction bases numbered 5, after V lost 0 bases and J lost 6 bases. Germline lookup yields CDR1 MGHRA and CDR2 YSYEKL. Sequencing used PBMCs, obtained after 24 months of ibrutinib treatment. The J gene is TRBJ2-1, the V gene TRBV4-1; 10 nucleotides match TRBD2. The clonotype comes from a human donor with chronic lymphocytic leukemia. This CDR3 reads CASSQELAGGLNEQFF. The CDR3 region has the DNA TGCGCCAGCAGCCAAGAATTAGCGGGGGGTCTCAATGAGCAGTTCTTC.